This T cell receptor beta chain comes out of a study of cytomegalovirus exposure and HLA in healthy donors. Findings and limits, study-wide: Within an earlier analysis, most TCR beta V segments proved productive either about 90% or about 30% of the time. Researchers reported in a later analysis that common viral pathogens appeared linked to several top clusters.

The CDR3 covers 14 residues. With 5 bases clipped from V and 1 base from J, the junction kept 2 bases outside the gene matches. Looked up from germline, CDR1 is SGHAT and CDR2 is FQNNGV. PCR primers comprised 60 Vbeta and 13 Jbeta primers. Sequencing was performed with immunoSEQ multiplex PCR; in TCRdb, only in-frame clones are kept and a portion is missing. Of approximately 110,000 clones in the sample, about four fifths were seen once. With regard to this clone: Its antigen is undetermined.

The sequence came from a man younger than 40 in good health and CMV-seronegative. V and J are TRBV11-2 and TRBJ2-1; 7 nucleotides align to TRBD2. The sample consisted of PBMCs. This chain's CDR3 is CASSQLASYNEQFF. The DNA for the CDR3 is TGTGCCAGCAGCCAACTAGCGTCCTACAATGAGCAGTTCTTC.